The 23 T cell receptor beta chains below all came from one sample that was sequenced in a study of control samples from healthy donors and cancer patients. The protocol was immunoSEQ multiplex PCR, while the TCRdb copy is restricted to in-frame clones and leaves out a portion. The sample lists about 92,000 clones; approximately 78% were seen once. Sequenced sample: blood. These receptors were obtained from a woman aged 55-69 years in good health.

The chain is built from TRBV12-3 or TRBV12-4 and TRBJ2-2, with no clear D. This CDR3 contains 12 residues. The V and J ends lost 3 bases and 2 bases respectively, with 1 base between them. Here the CDR3 DNA reads TGTGCCAGCAGTTTCAACACCGGGGAGCTGTTTTTT. It codes for CASSFNTGELFF.

This rearrangement joins TRBV7-9 to TRBJ1-1; D is uncertain. The CDR3 runs 16 residues. Trimming left V 0 bases short and J 7 bases short, with 18 bases between. Germline lookup yields CDR1 SEHNR and CDR2 FQNEAQ (reference sequence). The CDR3 is CASSLAAVSYTDEAFF. CDR3 nucleotide sequence: TGTGCCAGCAGCTTAGCCGCGGTTTCCTACACTGATGAAGCTTTCTTT.

This chain links TRBV12-5 with TRBJ2-5; a weak D match, TRBD1 (7 bases). The CDR3 covers 14 residues. The V end was cut by 6 bases, the J end by 6 bases, with 17 bases between. Germline V gene data show CDR1 as LGHNT and CDR2 as FRNRAP. The CDR3 here is CASGPGDSRQTQYF. CDR3 DNA: TGTGCTAGTGGCCCGGGGGACAGTCGGCAGACCCAGTACTTC.

The chain joins TRBV6-5 to TRBJ2-2; no definite D call. The germline V gene encodes CDR1 MNHEY and CDR2 SVGAGI. With 7 bases removed from V and 2 bases from J, the gap between germline ends came to 14 bases. CDR3 length: 15 residues. The CDR3 DNA is TGTGCCAGCATAAAGTCCCTACCAAACACCGGGGAGCTGTTTTTT. Translated, it gives CASIKSLPNTGELFF.

The chain combines TRBV10-3 with TRBJ2-5; 10 bases align to TRBD1. CDR1 and CDR2 from the germline V gene are ENHRY and SYGVKD. Germline trimming cut 3 bases from V and 4 bases from J; bases unmatched to any gene: 5. The CDR3 is 15 residues long. The CDR3 coding sequence is TGTGCCATCAGTGACCCGGGGACAGGGGCAGAGACCCAGTACTTC. It specifies CAISDPGTGAETQYF.

This clone occurred a few times. CDR3 DNA: TGCGCCAGCAGTGAGTGGCTAGCGGGAGTTCCCGGGGAGCTGTTTTTT. Its protein is CASSEWLAGVPGELFF. The V gene is TRBV10-2, the J gene TRBJ2-2; 10 positions agree with TRBD2. The ends lost 1 base at V and 6 bases at J; junction bases unmatched: 5. Per germline, CDR1 WSHSY and CDR2 SAAADI. This CDR3 region has 16 residues.

This clone was counted between two and nine times. The chain has TRBV4-1 and TRBJ2-3, with D hard to call. This CDR3 is 14 amino acids long. Germline V gene data show CDR1 as MGHRA and CDR2 as YSYEKL. Trimming took 1 base from V and 2 from J, leaving 7 bases between them. CDR3: CASSQGRTTDTQYF. The DNA of the CDR3 is TGCGCCAGCAGCCAAGGACGGACCACAGATACGCAGTATTTT.

The chain has TRBV6-5 and TRBJ2-3, with D tentatively TRBD1 or TRBD2 (5 bases each). V lost 8 bases, J lost 0 bases, and 12 bases lay in between. This CDR3 spans 14 amino acids. Germline values: CDR1 MNHEY, CDR2 SVGAGI. The CDR3 loop reads CASPLGASTDTQYF. CDR3 DNA: TGTGCCAGCCCCCTCGGGGCGAGCACAGATACGCAGTATTTT.

The J gene is TRBJ2-5, the V gene TRBV7-9; D gene unclear. Germline V gene lookup returns CDR1 SEHNR and CDR2 FQNEAQ (reference sequence). The germline V and J ends were trimmed by 1 base and 5 bases, with 14 bases remaining between them. This CDR3 has 15 residues. CDR3: CASSLVPGSDETQYF. The CDR3 coding sequence is TGTGCCAGCAGCTTAGTGCCGGGTTCGGATGAGACCCAGTACTTC. Filled out from reference TRBV7-9 and TRBJ2-5, the complete variable domain reads DTGVSQNPRHKITKRGQNVTFRCDPISEHNRLYWYRQTLGQGPEFLTYFQNEAQLEKSRLLSDRFSAERPKGSFSTLEIQRTEQGDSAMYLCASSLVPGSDETQYFGPGTRLLVL.

This CDR3 is CASSPGLAPANTGELFF. The CDR3 DNA follows: TGCGCCAGCAGCCCGGGACTAGCGCCCGCGAACACCGGGGAGCTGTTTTTT. The V call is TRBV5-1, the J call TRBJ2-2; 10 bases match TRBD2. CDR1 and CDR2 (germline): SGHRS, YFSETQ. The CDR3 is made up of 17 amino acids. V dropped 4 bases and J dropped 0; count of bases not matched to a gene: 6.

This clone was found a few times. The chain has TRBV18 and TRBJ2-7, with a tentative D call TRBD2 (7 bases). This CDR3 region has 16 residues. Between the trimmed V and J ends, which lost 2 bases and 3 bases, there was a span of 17 bases. Germline CDR1 and CDR2: KGHSH and LQKENI. CDR3 DNA: TGTGCCAGCTCACCAGACGGGGGGCGGGGCTTCTACGAGCAGTACTTC. Its translation: CASSPDGGRGFYEQYF.

The gene calls are TRBV6-5 and TRBJ2-7; 8 bases fit TRBD2. From germline, CDR1 is MNHEY and CDR2 SVGAGI. Germline trimming cut 8 bases from V and 6 bases from J; bases unmatched to any gene: 15. The length of the CDR3 is 15 residues. The CDR3 sequence is CASQPSAGGWGEQYF. DNA of the CDR3: TGTGCCAGCCAACCCAGCGCGGGAGGATGGGGCGAGCAGTACTTC.

In DNA, the CDR3 is TGTGCCAGCAGCTCACGAGGGGTCGGCAGGGCCTATGGCTACACCTTC. This translates into CASSSRGVGRAYGYTF. The genes are TRBV7-8 and TRBJ1-2, with a possible D match to TRBD1 (5 bases). This CDR3 has 16 residues. Trimming cost V 4 bases and J 4 bases, with 19 bases left between them. Germline V lookup: CDR1 SGHVS, CDR2 FQNEAQ.

The J gene is TRBJ2-7, the V gene TRBV3-1 (or the pseudogene TRBV3-2); D gene unclear. Germline CDR1 and CDR2: LGHDT and YNNKEL (reference sequence). V shed 1 base and J shed 3 bases, with 4 bases lying between them. The CDR3 loop spans 12 amino acids. The CDR3 coding sequence is TGTGCCAGCAGCCAAGTGGGCTACGAGCAGTACTTC. Its translation is CASSQVGYEQYF.

The V and J genes are TRBV5-1 and TRBJ2-7; 8 bases line up with TRBD1. Germline CDR1 and CDR2: SGHRS and YFSETQ. CDR3 size: 13 residues. Trimming took 3 bases from V and 4 from J; bases not matched to a gene: 3. The CDR3 DNA follows: TGCGCCAGCAGCTCGGACAGGGCATACGAGCAGTACTTC. It is translated as CASSSDRAYEQYF.

V is TRBV7-9 and J is TRBJ1-1, with D perhaps TRBD1 (5 bases). CDR3 length: 14 amino acids. With 5 bases removed from V and 12 bases from J, the gap between germline ends came to 22 bases. Germline CDR1 is SEHNR and CDR2 is FQNEAQ (reference sequence). The DNA for the CDR3 is TGTGCCAGCAGCGGTACTCAAGTGGGGGTTCGTTCTTTCTTT. Protein sequence: CASSGTQVGVRSFF.

The chain has TRBV9 and TRBJ1-3; D not resolved. V was shortened by 0 bases and J by 0 bases, with 10 bases between the two germline ends. CDR3 length equals 16 residues. Germline CDR1 reads SGDLS; CDR2 reads YYNGEE. The CDR3 loop reads CASSVGPGNSGNTIYF. The CDR3, as DNA: TGTGCCAGCAGCGTAGGGCCAGGTAACTCTGGAAACACCATATATTTT.

The genes are TRBV3-1 (or the pseudogene TRBV3-2) and TRBJ1-1; maybe TRBD1 (5 bases). This CDR3 contains 14 residues. V was cut by 2 bases and J by 4 bases, with 11 bases left in between. Germline-derived CDR1 and CDR2 are LGHDT and YNNKEL (reference sequence). CDR3 sequence reads: CASSQQRGSTEAFF. The CDR3 nucleotides are TGTGCCAGCAGCCAACAAAGGGGAAGCACTGAAGCTTTCTTT.

The rearrangement joins TRBV21-1 to TRBJ2-7. TRBV21-1 is a pseudogene segment. This CDR3 is built from 14 residues. CDR3 nucleotide sequence: TGTGCCAGCAGCAATTTACCTGGGGACCTCGAGCAGTACTTC. This sequence encodes CASSNLPGDLEQYF.

Only a few counts were recorded for this clone. This chain links TRBV2 with TRBJ1-2; D gene unclear. Germline V gene sequence: CDR1 SNHLY, CDR2 FYNNEI. Trimming shortened V by 3 bases and J by 4 bases, and 9 bases separated the two germline ends. The CDR3 length is 13 residues. In nucleotides, the CDR3 is TGTGCCAGCAGTGATAGTCAGACCTATGGCTACACCTTC. It encodes CASSDSQTYGYTF. The complete variable domain, with remaining parts taken from reference TRBV2 and TRBJ1-2, reads EPEVTQTPSHQVTQMGQEVILRCVPISNHLYFYWYRQILGQKVEFLVSFYNNEISEKSEIFDDQFSVERPDGSNFTLKIRSTKLEDSAMYFCASSDSQTYGYTFGSGTRLTVV.

As DNA, the CDR3 is TGTGCCAGCAGCCAGATAGCGGGGGGGCAAGTAAATGAGCAGTTCTTC. Amino acids: CASSQIAGGQVNEQFF. V and J are TRBV3-1 (or the pseudogene TRBV3-2) and TRBJ2-1; 11 bases are a match to TRBD2. The CDR3 extends over 16 amino acids. Germline V gene lookup returns CDR1 LGHDT and CDR2 YNNKEL (reference sequence). J gave up 7 bases and V 3 bases, and 8 bases lay outside the gene matches.

J is TRBJ2-1 and V is TRBV2; 9 positions match TRBD2. The CDR3 extends over 13 amino acids. Germline CDR1 SNHLY, CDR2 FYNNEI. V trimming: 5 bases; J trimming: 9 bases; junction bases outside the gene matches: 5. CDR3 sequence reads: CASSRTSASEQFF. The DNA for the CDR3 is TGTGCCAGCAGTCGGACTAGCGCGAGTGAGCAGTTCTTC. The whole variable domain, remainder taken from reference TRBV2 and TRBJ2-1, is EPEVTQTPSHQVTQMGQEVILRCVPISNHLYFYWYRQILGQKVEFLVSFYNNEISEKSEIFDDQFSVERPDGSNFTLKIRSTKLEDSAMYFCASSRTSASEQFFGPGTRLTVL.

The V call is TRBV18, the J call TRBJ2-3, with TRBD2 as a possible D gene (5 bases). This CDR3 comprises 14 residues. Trimming pared 6 bases from V and 3 bases from J, leaving 13 bases between. Germline loops: CDR1 KGHSH, CDR2 LQKENI. The CDR3 nucleotides read TGTGCCAGCTCGCGTAACTCGGGGACAGATACGCAGTATTTT. It encodes CASSRNSGTDTQYF.